This T cell receptor beta chain is from a study of blood T cell repertoires in COVID-19. For the study at large: Acute and convalescent COVID-19 samples came from the United States, Italy and Spain. PBMCs, B-cell-depleted T cells, or T cells were the source of the cDNA or gDNA that made up the material.

Original analysis: For nucleated cells, counts were estimated from reference gene primer amplification. Libraries were prepared by immunoSEQ multiplex PCR; TCRdb keeps only in-frame clonotypes and omits some of them. The D gene and trimming were derived from the DNA, and the V and J assignments and clone size from that table. Of hundreds of thousands of clones in the sample, roughly 80% were seen once. Germline loops: CDR1 SGHRS, CDR2 YFSETQ. The CDR3 consists of 13 residues. With 2 bases removed from V and 5 bases from J, the gap between germline ends came to 10 bases. This receptor was taken from a woman between 50 and 59 years old with acute or convalescent COVID-19. Sequences were obtained from peripheral blood. The V and J genes are TRBV5-1 and TRBJ2-5, with D possibly being TRBD2 (6 bases). CDR3 coding DNA: TGCGCCAGCAGCTTATCGGGGAGGGAGACCCAGTACTTC. Translating gives CASSLSGRETQYF.